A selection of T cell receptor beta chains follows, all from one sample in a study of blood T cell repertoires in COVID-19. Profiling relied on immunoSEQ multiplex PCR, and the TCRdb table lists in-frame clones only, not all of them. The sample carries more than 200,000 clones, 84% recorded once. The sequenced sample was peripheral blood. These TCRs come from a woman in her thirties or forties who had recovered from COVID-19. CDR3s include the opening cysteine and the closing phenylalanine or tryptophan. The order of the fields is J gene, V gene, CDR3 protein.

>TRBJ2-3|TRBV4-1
CASSKDSGGISDTQYF
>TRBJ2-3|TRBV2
CASRQQGWGDTQYF
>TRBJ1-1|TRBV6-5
CASSRFPNTEAFF
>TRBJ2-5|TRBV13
CASSAGSRGPRETQYF
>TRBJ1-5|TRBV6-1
CASSERQSNQPQHF
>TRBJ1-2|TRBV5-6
CASSLRGYGYTF
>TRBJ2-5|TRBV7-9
CASSLAGASSETQYF
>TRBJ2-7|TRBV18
CASSARQGSSYEQYF
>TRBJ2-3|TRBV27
CASKPQQADTQYF
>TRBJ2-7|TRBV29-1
CSVLRVPGEQYF
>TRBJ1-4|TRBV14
CASSQDPRGGANEKLFF
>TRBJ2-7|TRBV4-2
CASSQVASGGYEQYF
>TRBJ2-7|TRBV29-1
CSASDTTYEQYF
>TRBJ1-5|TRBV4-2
CASSQGQDQPQHF
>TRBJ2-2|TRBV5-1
CASTLQGAGGELFF
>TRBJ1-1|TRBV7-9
CASSLEGEAFF
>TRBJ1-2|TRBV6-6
CASSIGGQKVYGYTF
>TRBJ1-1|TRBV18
CASSPPGQLPEAFF
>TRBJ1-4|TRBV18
CASSPRQGEKLFF
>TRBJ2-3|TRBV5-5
CASSSSSSGADTQYF
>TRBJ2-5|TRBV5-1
CASSDSGLETQYF
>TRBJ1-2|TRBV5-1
CASSSQGASYGYTF
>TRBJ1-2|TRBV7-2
CASSLDGQVLYGYTF
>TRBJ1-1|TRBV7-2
CASSLVETGEAFF
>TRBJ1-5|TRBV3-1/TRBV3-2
CASSQARPLANNQPQHF
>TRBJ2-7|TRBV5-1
CATNEGGVGEQYF
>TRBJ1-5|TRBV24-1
CATSDLEGNQPQHF
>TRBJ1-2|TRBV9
CASSVQDSQIRGYTF
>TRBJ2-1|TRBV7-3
CASSLPGLVNEQFF
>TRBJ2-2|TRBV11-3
CASSLDFGTGELFF
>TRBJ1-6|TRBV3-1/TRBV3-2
CASSQMGDRPTSPLHF
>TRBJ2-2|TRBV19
CASELANTGELFF
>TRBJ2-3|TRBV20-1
CSARVTDTQYF